Below are 21 T cell receptor beta chains sequenced from a single sample in a study of regulatory T cells in long-lasting Graves disease. Time point denoted: newly diagnosed GD, antithyroid drugs for less than 3 months. The TCR library was made from RNA extracted from PBMCs. According to the study, TCR beta libraries were built with iRepertoire HTBI primers and CDR3-region Arm-PCR. One entry per CDR3 protein, called by TCRdb with MiXCR from the multiplex PCR reads. The data contain 560,000 or so distinct CDR3 sequences, approximately 16% of them seen just once; the ten biggest clones take up approximately 12%. The data also belong to a second study, concerning T cells in Graves' hyperthyroidism and ophthalmopathy.

The sample was peripheral blood mononuclear cells (PBMCs), taken at new diagnosis, from a patient treated with antithyroid drugs. The receptor set was obtained from a man in his late teens or twenties with Graves disease.

The V gene is TRBV7-9, the J gene TRBJ2-7, with D tentatively TRBD2 (5 bases). V dropped 1 base and J dropped 6 bases, with 10 bases sitting between them. The CDR3 is 13 amino acids. Germline V gives CDR1 SEHNR, CDR2 FQNEAQ (reference sequence). CDR3 in DNA: TGTGCCAGCAGCTTAGAGGGAGTTTTCGAGCAGTACTTC. It translates to CASSLEGVFEQYF.

In its sample, this clonotype was seen a few times. Here the CDR3 reads CASRSRGRPGWAFF. CDR3 DNA sequence: TGTGCCAGTAGGTCAAGGGGTCGGCCCGGATGGGCTTTCTTT. This chain joins TRBV19 and TRBJ1-1; a possible D gene is TRBD1 (5 bases). Per germline, CDR1 LNHDA and CDR2 SQIVND (reference sequence). The CDR3 length is 14 residues. The V and J ends lost 6 bases and 11 bases respectively, with 22 bases between them.

The chain carries TRBV29-1 and TRBJ1-3; D unresolved. The CDR3 totals 12 residues. CDR1 and CDR2 (germline): SQVTM, ANQGSEA. The germline V and J ends were trimmed by 7 bases and 4 bases, with 11 bases remaining between them. The CDR3 protein is CSAADGGNTIYF. The CDR3 nucleotides read TGCAGCGCCGCAGACGGAGGAAACACCATATATTTT.

This clonotype was observed at least ten times. This chain links TRBV28 with TRBJ2-7, with 7 bases lining up with TRBD1. CDR1 and CDR2 from the germline V gene are MDHEN and SYDVKM. After removal of 0 bases from V and 1 base from J, the junction contained 12 bases not matched to a gene. The CDR3 totals 18 residues. CDR3 residues: CASSLWGTGDRESYEQYF. In nucleotides, the CDR3 is TGTGCCAGCAGTTTATGGGGCACCGGGGACAGAGAATCCTACGAGCAGTACTTC.

V and J are TRBV6-1 and TRBJ2-7; weak D call: TRBD1 (6 bases). With 8 bases removed from V and 6 bases from J, the gap between germline ends came to 23 bases. Germline V CDR1 and CDR2: MNHNS, SASEGT. The CDR3 has 15 amino acids. CDR3 nucleotides: TGTGCCAGCGGTCTAACAGGGTTTTCGGATCGCGAGCAGTACTTC. It encodes CASGLTGFSDREQYF.

This clonotype was counted a few times. The chain links TRBV5-6 to TRBJ2-1; D not certain. The germline V gene encodes CDR1 SGHDT and CDR2 YYEEEE. The CDR3 consists of 16 residues. V was cut by 0 bases and J by 1 base, with 11 bases left in between. CDR3: CASSLEAYLSYNEQFF. The CDR3 DNA sequence: TGTGCCAGCAGCTTGGAGGCGTACCTTTCCTACAATGAGCAGTTCTTC.

This clonotype has ten or more counts. V is TRBV11-2 and J is TRBJ2-5; 7 bases are shared with TRBD1. CDR3 size: 16 residues. Germline V gene sequence: CDR1 SGHAT, CDR2 FQNNGV. V lost 0 bases and J lost 1; bases outside the gene matches: 5. The CDR3, as DNA: TGTGCCAGCAGCTTAGATCCTGGGGACAGCCAAGAGACCCAGTACTTC. Encoded protein: CASSLDPGDSQETQYF.

This clonotype occurred a few times. This chain uses TRBV13 with TRBJ2-7, with 10 bases identical to TRBD1. The trim removed 4 bases at V and 5 bases at J, leaving 5 bases unmatched. Germline assignment: CDR1 PRHDT and CDR2 FYEKMQ (reference sequence). This CDR3 has 14 residues. The CDR3 reads CASSSGTGVDEQYF. The CDR3 nucleotides read TGTGCCAGCAGCTCCGGGACAGGGGTGGACGAGCAGTACTTC.

This clonotype was detected many times. This chain links TRBV28 with TRBJ2-5; D is ambiguous. CDR1 MDHEN and CDR2 SYDVKM come from the germline V gene. The CDR3 length is 15 residues. V lost 5 bases, J lost 2 bases, and 15 bases lay in between. CDR3 bases: TGTGCCAGCAGTCCTAACCCCGGCGAACAAGAGACCCAGTACTTC. Translation: CASSPNPGEQETQYF.

The chain recombines TRBV28 with TRBJ2-4; unclear D gene. The germline V gene has CDR1 MDHEN and CDR2 SYDVKM. V lost 5 bases to trimming and J lost 6 bases, with 8 bases between them. The CDR3 contains 12 residues. This CDR3 is CASSPSLNIQYF. In DNA, the CDR3 is TGTGCCAGCAGTCCTTCCCTAAACATTCAGTACTTC.

This clonotype was seen repeatedly, ten times or more. The chain links TRBV10-3 to TRBJ2-2; 14 bases line up with TRBD2. The CDR3 is 17 residues long. The ends lost 3 bases at V and 6 bases at J; junction bases unmatched: 6. Per germline, CDR1 ENHRY and CDR2 SYGVKD. In DNA, the CDR3 is TGTGCCATCAGTGACCCAGGGACTAGCGGGAGCCCCGGGGAGCTGTTTTTT. Residues: CAISDPGTSGSPGELFF.

The sample holds a few counts of this clonotype. The V and J genes are TRBV12-3 or TRBV12-4 and TRBJ1-2; TRBD1 matches 10 bases. The V and J ends lost 5 bases and 10 bases, in that order; junction bases with no gene match: 10. The CDR3 consists of 14 residues. Written as DNA, the CDR3 is TGTGCCAGCAGTCCCGCGGACAGGGGGAGTACCTACACCTTC. It is translated as CASSPADRGSTYTF.

The sample holds many counts of this clonotype. The CDR3 DNA reads TGTGCCTGGAGTCTGTCAGGGGGCCATAAGGCTTTCTTT. As protein: CAWSLSGGHKAFF. This chain links TRBV30 with TRBJ1-1; 8 bases fit TRBD1. The J segment lost 11 bases and the V segment lost 2 bases, leaving 10 bases of the junction unmatched. The CDR3 sequence is 13 residues long. Per germline, CDR1 GTSNPN and CDR2 SVGIG (reference sequence). Drawing the rest from reference TRBV30 and TRBJ1-1, the complete variable domain is SQTIHQWPATLVQPVGSPLSLECTVEGTSNPNLYWYRQAAGRGLQLLFYSVGIGQISSEVPQNLSASRPQDRQFILSSKKLLLSDSGFYLCAWSLSGGHKAFFGQGTRLTVV.

This clonotype was observed at least ten times. V is TRBV5-1 and J is TRBJ2-1; no definite D call. CDR3 size: 18 residues. V was clipped by 1 base and J by 0 bases, with 17 bases between them. Germline lookup yields CDR1 SGHRS and CDR2 YFSETQ. The CDR3: CASSLKFAAETSYNEQFF. The CDR3 nucleotides read TGCGCCAGCAGCTTGAAGTTTGCGGCGGAAACCTCCTACAATGAGCAGTTCTTC.

The genes are TRBV28 and TRBJ2-5, with a possible D match to TRBD2 (6 bases). CDR1 and CDR2 from the germline V gene are MDHEN and SYDVKM. V gave up 2 bases and J gave up 1 base, with 20 bases separating them. The CDR3 loop spans 18 amino acids. The CDR3 bases are TGTGCCAGCAGTTTAATGGCGGGGACTGTAAGTTTCCAAGAGACCCAGTACTTC. Translating gives CASSLMAGTVSFQETQYF.

This clonotype was recorded a few times. This CDR3 is CASSSTGGIGEKLFF. CDR3 DNA sequence: TGTGCCAGCAGTTCGACAGGGGGCATTGGTGAAAAACTGTTTTTT. V is TRBV27 and J is TRBJ1-4; 10 bases agree with TRBD1. The CDR3 contains 15 residues. V shed 4 bases and J 7 bases; nucleotides not matched to a gene: 6. Looked up from germline, CDR1 is MNHEY and CDR2 is SMNVEV (reference sequence).

This clonotype was found a few times. The V call is TRBV27, the J call TRBJ2-7; TRBD2 matches at 8 bases. CDR1 MNHEY and CDR2 SMNVEV come from the germline V gene (reference sequence). The CDR3 runs to 14 residues. The V segment lost 8 bases and the J segment 0 bases; nucleotides outside the gene matches: 6. The CDR3 here is CASEVAGLSYEQYF. In DNA, the CDR3 is TGTGCCAGCGAAGTAGCGGGACTCTCCTACGAGCAGTACTTC.

This clonotype showed up many times. The CDR3 region has the DNA TGTGCCAGCACGATACAGCGGGAGAACTATGAGCAGTTCTTC. This gives the protein CASTIQRENYEQFF. The chain couples TRBV18 to TRBJ2-1, with 8 bases fitting TRBD2. The ends lost 8 bases at V and 8 bases at J; junction bases unmatched: 11. Germline loops: CDR1 KGHSH, CDR2 LQKENI. This CDR3 spans 14 amino acids.

The CDR3 sequence is CASSQILAGEGTDTQYF. The CDR3 region has the DNA TGTGCCAGCAGCCAGATCCTAGCGGGAGAAGGCACAGATACGCAGTATTTT. The V and J genes are TRBV7-6 and TRBJ2-3; 10 bases line up with TRBD2. The CDR3 covers 17 residues. Germline CDR1 is SGHVS and CDR2 is FNYEAQ. J gave up 1 base and V 5 bases, and 9 bases lay outside the gene matches. The variable domain in full, with the rest retrieved from reference TRBV7-6 and TRBJ2-3, is GAGVSQSPRYKVTKRGQDVALRCDPISGHVSLYWYRQALGQGPEFLTYFNYEAQQDKSGLPNDRFSAERPEGSISTLTIQRTEQRDSAMYRCASSQILAGEGTDTQYFGPGTRLTVL.

Only a few counts were recorded for this clonotype. The V call is TRBV6-1, the J call TRBJ2-2; 7 positions match TRBD2. The germline V gene encodes CDR1 MNHNS and CDR2 SASEGT. The CDR3 contains 15 residues. J gave up 4 bases and V 6 bases, and 8 bases lay outside the gene matches. CDR3 sequence (DNA): TGTGCCAGCAGAAGGGCACGCGGGGGCACCGGGGAGCTGTTTTTT. Residues: CASRRARGGTGELFF.

Many counts were recorded for this clonotype. This sequence joins TRBV7-2 and TRBJ2-7, with D perhaps assigned TRBD1 or TRBD2 (6 bases each). There are 18 residues in the CDR3. The germline gives CDR1 SGHTA, CDR2 FQGNSA. Trimming removed 3 bases from V and 6 bases from J, with 27 bases in between. The chain's CDR3 is CASSFSKGETRRYAEQYF. CDR3 DNA: TGTGCCAGCAGCTTTAGTAAGGGGGAGACTAGGAGATACGCCGAGCAGTACTTC.